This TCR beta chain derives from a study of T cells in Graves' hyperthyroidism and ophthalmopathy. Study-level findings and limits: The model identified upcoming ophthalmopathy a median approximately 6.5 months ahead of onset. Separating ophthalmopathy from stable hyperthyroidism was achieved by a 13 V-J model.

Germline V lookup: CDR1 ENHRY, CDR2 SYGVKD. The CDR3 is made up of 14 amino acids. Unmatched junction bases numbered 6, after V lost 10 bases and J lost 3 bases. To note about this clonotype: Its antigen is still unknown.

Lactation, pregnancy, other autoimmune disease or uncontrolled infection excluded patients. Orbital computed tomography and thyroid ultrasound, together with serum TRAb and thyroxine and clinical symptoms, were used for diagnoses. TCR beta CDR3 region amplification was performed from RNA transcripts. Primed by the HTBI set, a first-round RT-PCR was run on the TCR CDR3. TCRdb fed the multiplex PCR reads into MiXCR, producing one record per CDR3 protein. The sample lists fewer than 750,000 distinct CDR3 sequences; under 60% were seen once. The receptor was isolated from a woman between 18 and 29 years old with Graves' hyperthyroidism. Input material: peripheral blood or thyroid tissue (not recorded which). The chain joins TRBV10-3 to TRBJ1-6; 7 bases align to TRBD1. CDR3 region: CATGDSSYNSPLHF. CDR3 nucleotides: TGTGCCACCGGGGACAGCAGCTATAATTCACCCCTCCACTTT.